This T cell receptor (beta chain) was captured by sequencing in a study of T-cell memory formation after mild COVID-19 (dated by TCRdb to the early 2020s). For the study in its entirety: TCR sequence clusters from the two donors were found to be largely donor specific. Longitudinal TCRalpha and TCRbeta repertoire sequencing tracked T-cell clones expanding and contracting after mild COVID-19 in a couple of donors. The cohort was made up of two young adult volunteers, one female and one male, who were previously healthy. Points the paper makes about the study in general: The study included only a couple of mild cases, and larger cohorts that include severe cases with pre-infection samples were judged to be necessary. Balanced CD4/CD8 phenotypes were observed for clones contracting from day 15 to 85, whereas a bias towards CD4+ was observed for a second wave of clones expanding from day 15 to 37. SARS-CoV-2 specificity was not confirmed for the second-wave clones peaking on day 37. Contracting CD4+ clones were found mainly in CM and EM memory subsets, while CD8+ clones were enriched in EMRA. Some responding clones were detected in pre-infection memory, which suggested that pre-existing cross-reactive memory T cells had joined the SARS-CoV-2 response.

Sequencing relied on an Illumina NovaSeq 6000. cDNA libraries for TCRalpha and TCRbeta were prepared by 5'RACE using constant-segment primers, with sample barcodes and unique molecular identifiers added. RNA was extracted from every sample with Trizol reagent. Library amplification was performed in two PCR steps, and a second sample barcode and Illumina TruSeq adapters were introduced in the second step. Sequencing of the libraries was done on an Illumina NovaSeq, producing 2 x 150 bp paired-end reads. For the original study's pipeline: The reads were demultiplexed and collapsed into UMI-guided consensus sequences using migec v1.2.7. With mixcr v2.1.11, UMI consensuses were aligned to TRA and TRB V and J templates and assembled into clonotypes. Clonotypes were classified as expanded or contracted when called significant by both edgeR and NoisET, with noise models trained on biological replicates. edgeR calls used a false discovery rate-adjusted p below 0.01 and a log2 fold-change threshold of 1. PCA with hierarchical clustering of max-normalized trajectories of the 1000 most abundant clonotypes was used as exploratory dynamics analysis. Separately sequenced CD4+ and CD8+ repertoires were used to assign the CD4 or CD8 phenotype of responding clones. TCRdb ran its own pipeline on the public reads, namely fastp trimming at Q25 and MiXCR clone calling, and kept in-frame beta chains. Under each unique CDR3 protein, matching rows form one entry showing the most common genes and DNA. The V and J calls reflect TCRdb's pipeline rather than the authors' work. The sample table records 200,000 to 250,000 distinct CDR3 sequences; around 9.5% of these occur just once. The top ten constitute roughly 3.5% of the sample.

In regard to this clonotype: What antigen it recognizes has not been identified. Base-call qualities are not available, and no considerably larger clone is one nucleotide away.

V is shortened by 4 bases, J by 7 bases, and the region joining them spans 15 bases. Inclusive of the bounding cysteine and phenylalanine, the CDR3 is 15 residues long. Only the CDR3 portion is preserved as DNA: 45 bases, with reading frame beginning at the first base. Taken from the germline V gene, the CDR1 and CDR2 loops are SGHDT and YYEEEE. PBMCs were isolated by Ficoll-Paque density gradient centrifugation. The sequencing sample was made of PBMCs or a T cell subset sorted from them (not recorded which). The chain uses TRBV5-6 and TRBJ1-6; a tentative D call is TRBD1 (5 bases match). This TCR came from a man between 18 and 35 years old who had mild COVID-19 (a few samples of this study predate the infection). The sample titles of this study are shuffled in the database, so cell type and time point are left out; the donor was told from shared clones. DNA sequence: TGTGCCAGCAGCCCCGATTGGGGGGGGAATTCACCCCTCCACTTT. This sequence encodes CASSPDWGGNSPLHF.